The clone carrying this TCR beta chain was counted a single time. The data belong to a study of shared clonotypes between healthy human individuals. Germline CDR1 reads SGHAT; CDR2 reads FQNNGV. The CDR3 is made up of 15 amino acids. Trimming took 5 bases from V and 6 from J, leaving 16 bases between them. Measured with immunoSEQ multiplex PCR; TCRdb has only the in-frame clones, and not every one. The repertoire has hundreds of thousands of clones, around 74% of them found once; the top ten carry over 1.5%. The chain employs TRBV11-2 and TRBJ2-2, with D possibly being TRBD2 (5 bases). The sequenced material came from memory CD4+ T cells sorted from blood. Sample subset: CD45RA-negative fraction. This TCR was recovered from a woman in her twenties or thirties in good health. CDR3: CASSPPGELSGELFF. CDR3 DNA sequence: TGTGCCAGCAGCCCCCCCGGGGAGCTCTCCGGGGAGCTGTTTTTT. Combining the CDR3 with reference TRBV11-2 and TRBJ2-2 gives the whole variable domain EAGVAQSPRYKIIEKRQSVAFWCNPISGHATLYWYQQILGQGPKLLIQFQNNGVVDDSQLPKDRFSAERLKGVDSTLKIQPAKLEDSAVYLCASSPPGELSGELFFGEGSRLTVL.